This entry describes one T cell receptor (beta chain). A read error may produce the germline difference seen at one junction end. The sample is drawn from a study of blood T cell repertoires in COVID-19. Study-wide background: Some COVID-19 samples were acute and others convalescent; all came from the United States, Italy and Spain.

Across 20 to 25 US areas, participants ranged in age from about 18 to 90 years. Cohorts were determined from participant-reported clinical history. Germline V gives CDR1 SGDLS, CDR2 YYNGEE. The CDR3 contains 15 residues. In the authors' methods: Researchers report that nucleated cell counts were estimated from reference gene primer amplification. Using immunoSEQ multiplex PCR, the repertoire was profiled, and TCRdb retains in-frame clones only, with some absent. Clonal size and the V and J genes are those of that table, whereas D and trimming came from the DNA. This table has 260,000 or so clones, 70% to 90% appearing once.

The clonotype was recovered from a woman aged 35 to 49 with acute COVID-19. The chain recombines TRBV9 with TRBJ2-7; perhaps TRBD2 as D (6 bases). Sequenced input: PBMCs or T cells enriched from blood (not recorded which). The DNA for the CDR3 is TGTGCCAGCAACGTAGGCGGGACTCCTCCCCGGGAGCAGTACTTC. This gives the protein CASNVGGTPPREQYF.